This T cell receptor beta chain was sequenced in a study of glioma-infiltrating T cells after dendritic cell vaccination. Study-wide background: Dendritic cell vaccination trial patients had either newly diagnosed or recurrent glioblastoma. Autologous tumor lysate-pulsed dendritic cell vaccination was given between the early 2000s and the early 2010s. Dendritic cell vaccine was injected intradermally three times, biweekly. Study observations and caveats: Estimated pretreatment TIL content predicted outcome after dendritic cell vaccination.

The CDR3 spans 13 residues. V was clipped by 2 bases and J by 0 bases, with 4 bases between them. Germline lookup yields CDR1 SGHTS and CDR2 YDEGEE. With regard to this clone: Its antigen is still unknown.

Some clones are missing from TCRdb's copy, which holds only in-frame ones; the method was immunoSEQ multiplex PCR. Found here are about 92,000 clones, 85% to 90% of them singletons; the top ten hold 15% to 17%. The input for sequencing was blood, taken before dendritic cell vaccination. The source is a human donor with glioblastoma. This rearrangement joins TRBV5-8 to TRBJ2-3; D is unclear. As DNA, the CDR3 is TGTGCCAGCAGCTTCATTAGCACAGATACGCAGTATTTT. Translated: CASSFISTDTQYF.